Reported below is one T cell receptor (beta chain). The data were obtained in a study of molecular identifiers for immune sequencing clone quantification. MiXCR, applied by TCRdb to the PCR reads, yields one record per CDR3 protein. This sample has a few hundred thousand distinct CDR3 sequences; around 25% occur once, and the top ten carry just over 0.75%. The sequencing input was naive CD8+ T cells from blood, with Jurkat cell RNA spiked in. Documented subset: FACS-sorted CD8+CD4-CCR7+CD45RA+ naive T cells. The sequence derives from a human donor in good health. Some libraries in this study had Jurkat cell RNA spiked in.

The CDR3 DNA sequence: TGCGCCAGCAGCCAAGGCGGGGGCTACAATGAGCAGTTCTTC. Its translation: CASSQGGGYNEQFF. The V and J genes are TRBV4-3 and TRBJ2-1; 7 nucleotides line up with TRBD2. The CDR3 totals 14 residues. Trimming at V came to 1 base and at J to 3 bases, leaving 0 bases not matched to a gene. Germline V gene data show CDR1 as LGHNA and CDR2 as YSLEER.